These T cell receptor beta chains were read from a single sample in a study of T cell repertoires in aging, cancer and after chemotherapy. TCRdb reanalysed the multiplex PCR reads using MiXCR and keeps one entry per CDR3 protein. The repertoire holds about 2,400 distinct CDR3 sequences, with around 30% as singletons. The sequencing input was blood. The receptor source for this set is a human donor with a solid tumor. CDR3s include the opening cysteine and the closing phenylalanine or tryptophan. The order of the fields is J gene, D gene, V gene, clone size, CDR3 protein, CDR3 DNA. The D gene is left open where the match is weak. Size is stated for part of the rows, as once, few or many counts, or as a class when the clone is expanded.

>TRBJ1-1|.|TRBV6-5|.
CASKDMKNTETFF
TGTGCCAGCAAGGACATGAAGAACACTGAAACTTTCTTT
>TRBJ1-5|.|TRBV12-3/TRBV12-4|.
CASREGGTLSNQPQHF
TGTGCCAGCAGGGAGGGGGGGACATTGAGCAATCAGCCCCAGCATTTT
>TRBJ2-7|TRBD1|TRBV27|.
CASSKGDRTYEQYF
TGTGCCAGCAGCAAAGGGGACAGAACCTACGAGCAGTACTTC
>TRBJ2-5|TRBD2|TRBV5-6|medium-sized
CASSLAGGPETQYF
TGTGCCAGCAGCTTGGCGGGGGGGCCAGAGACCCAGTACTTC
>TRBJ2-1|TRBD2|TRBV5-1|.
CASSLAGGLAGVGEQFF
TGCGCCAGCAGCTTGGCCGGAGGACTAGCGGGAGTCGGTGAGCAGTTCTTC
>TRBJ1-1|TRBD1|TRBV20-1|.
CSARPTGVSNAFF
TGCAGTGCTAGGCCGACAGGGGTCAGCAACGCTTTCTTT
>TRBJ2-1|TRBD2|TRBV5-1|.
CASSFKTSGGDEQFF
TGCGCCAGCAGTTTCAAGACTAGCGGGGGGGACGAGCAGTTCTTC
>TRBJ2-3|.|TRBV5-4|medium-sized
CASSPPLEQGSSDTQYF
TGTGCCAGCAGCCCCCCCCTTGAACAGGGATCATCAGATACGCAGTATTTT
>TRBJ2-3|TRBD2|TRBV19|medium-sized
CASSSWTSGEADTQYF
TGTGCCAGTAGTAGCTGGACTAGCGGGGAGGCAGATACGCAGTATTTT
>TRBJ2-1|.|TRBV20-1|.
CSASLGEYSYNEQFF
TGCAGTGCTAGCCTGGGGGAGTACTCCTACAATGAGCAGTTCTTC
>TRBJ2-1|TRBD2|TRBV7-9|.
CDSRPVAGLANEQFF
TGTGACAGCAGGCCCGTTGCAGGACTAGCTAATGAGCAGTTCTTC
>TRBJ1-4|.|TRBV7-2|few
CASSLDLATNEKLFF
TGTGCCAGCAGCTTAGACCTTGCAACTAATGAAAAACTGTTTTTT
>TRBJ2-3|.|TRBV6-6|large
CASRPDSLATDTQYF
TGTGCCAGCAGACCCGACAGCTTAGCCACAGATACGCAGTATTTT
>TRBJ2-5|TRBD1|TRBV5-6|large
CASSFLTTGAETQYF
TGTGCCAGCAGCTTCTTGACGACAGGGGCAGAGACCCAGTACTTC
>TRBJ2-5|TRBD2|TRBV10-3|medium-sized
CAISDGLAAGTQYF
TGTGCCATCAGCGACGGACTAGCGGCAGGGACCCAGTACTTC
>TRBJ1-6|TRBD1|TRBV12-3/TRBV12-4|medium-sized
CASSLVTGQSPLHF
TGTGCCAGCAGTTTGGTGACAGGGCAGTCACCCCTCCACTTT
>TRBJ2-3|TRBD1|TRBV6-4|medium-sized
CASSDSPGQGSDTQYF
TGTGCCAGCAGTGATTCGCCGGGACAGGGCTCAGATACGCAGTATTTT
>TRBJ2-7|.|TRBV5-5|medium-sized
CASSHGYSGLREQYF
TGTGCCAGCAGCCACGGGTATTCCGGATTGAGGGAGCAGTACTTC
>TRBJ2-3|.|TRBV6-5|large
CASSYAVWSTDTQYF
TGTGCCAGCAGTTATGCCGTCTGGAGCACAGATACGCAGTATTTT
>TRBJ1-5|.|TRBV19|few
CASSPWQGWEPQHF
TGTGCCAGTAGTCCGTGGCAGGGTTGGGAGCCCCAGCATTTT
>TRBJ2-7|TRBD2|TRBV5-1|.
CASSFLAGDSYEQYF
TGCGCCAGCAGCTTCCTAGCGGGAGACTCCTACGAGCAGTACTTC
>TRBJ2-6|.|TRBV5-1|.
CASSLARDVYSGANVLTF
TGCGCCAGCAGCTTGGCCCGAGACGTTTACTCTGGGGCCAACGTCCTGACTTTC
>TRBJ2-7|TRBD1|TRBV5-1|.
CASSLATGQGVYEQYF
TGCGCCAGCAGCTTGGCCACGGGACAGGGGGTCTACGAGCAGTACTTC
>TRBJ2-7|.|TRBV10-3|medium-sized
CAISVEVGTYEQYF
TGTGCCATCAGTGTGGAGGTGGGAACCTACGAGCAGTACTTC
>TRBJ2-7|.|TRBV27|medium-sized
CASSLGNSYEQYF
TGTGCCAGCAGTTTGGGCAACTCCTACGAGCAGTACTTC
>TRBJ1-2|TRBD1|TRBV29-1|large
CSVESNPRDRGYTF
TGCAGCGTTGAATCGAATCCCCGGGACAGAGGCTACACCTTC
>TRBJ2-1|TRBD1|TRBV20-1|medium-sized
CSAPGQGAYNEQFF
TGCAGTGCCCCCGGACAGGGGGCCTACAATGAGCAGTTCTTC
>TRBJ1-3|.|TRBV5-6|.
CASSREAGTGNTIYF
TGTGCCAGCAGCAGGGAGGCAGGGACTGGAAACACCATATATTTT
>TRBJ1-2|.|TRBV7-9|few
CASSLALGRLSYGYTF
TGTGCCAGCAGCTTAGCCCTCGGCAGGCTGAGCTATGGCTACACCTTC
>TRBJ2-2|.|TRBV5-6|once
CASSQDLVNTGELFF
TGTGCCAGCAGCCAAGATCTCGTGAACACCGGGGAGCTGTTTTTT
>TRBJ1-1|TRBD1|TRBV5-4|.
CASSSYRGGNTEAFF
TGTGCCAGCAGCTCCTACAGGGGGGGGAACACTGAAGCTTTCTTT
>TRBJ1-5|.|TRBV12-5|few
CASGLDRGLQPQHF
TGTGCTAGTGGTTTGGACCGGGGACTGCAGCCCCAGCATTTT
>TRBJ1-1|.|TRBV10-3|.
CAISESIGMNTEAFF
TGTGCCATCAGTGAGTCGATCGGGATGAACACTGAAGCTTTCTTT
>TRBJ2-1|.|TRBV6-1|.
CASSEDPAGFYNF
TGTGCCAGCAGTGAAGACCCCGCCGGGTTCTACAACTTC
>TRBJ2-5|TRBD2|TRBV11-2|medium-sized
CASSLEAGAQETQYF
TGTGCCAGCAGCTTAGAGGCGGGAGCCCAAGAGACCCAGTACTTC
>TRBJ2-7|.|TRBV29-1|large
CSVEQRTYEQYF
TGCAGCGTTGAACAGCGCACCTACGAGCAGTACTTC
>TRBJ1-6|.|TRBV15|large
CATSSGEGDSPLHF
TGTGCCACCTCCTCTGGGGAGGGGGATTCACCCCTCCACTTT
>TRBJ2-7|TRBD2|TRBV12-3/TRBV12-4|.
CASLPRAGDAYEQYF
TGTGCCAGCCTACCTAGGGCGGGGGACGCCTACGAGCAGTACTTC
>TRBJ2-7|TRBD2|TRBV7-9|.
CASSPLAGGSYEQYF
TGTGCCAGCAGCCCACTAGCGGGAGGCTCCTACGAGCAGTACTTC
>TRBJ2-1|.|TRBV19|medium-sized
CASRPGGAGSEQFF
TGTGCCAGCCGCCCCGGGGGCGCAGGCAGTGAGCAGTTCTTC
>TRBJ1-6|.|TRBV6-1|medium-sized
CASSEQGNSPLHF
TGTGCCAGCAGTGAACAGGGGAATTCACCCCTCCACTTT
>TRBJ1-4|TRBD1|TRBV29-1|large
CSVARTGDEKLFF
TGCAGCGTTGCTAGGACAGGGGACGAAAAACTGTTTTTT